A selection of T cell receptor beta chains follows, all from one sample in a study of blood T cell repertoires in COVID-19. The method was immunoSEQ multiplex PCR; TCRdb's version includes in-frame clones alone and lacks a portion of them. The sample has 200,000 to 250,000 clones; approximately 78% are singletons. Input material: peripheral blood. These receptors originate from a woman aged 70 to 79 with COVID-19, enrolled during active disease. CDR3s include the opening cysteine and the closing phenylalanine or tryptophan. Expanded clones get a size class; other rows say once, few or many, or leave the size out.

j_gene: TRBJ1-2; abundance: NA; v_gene: TRBV24-1; CDR3aa: CATSDPGQGDLGGYTF
j_gene: TRBJ1-2; abundance: NA; v_gene: TRBV28; CDR3aa: CASSRDRTYYGYTF
j_gene: TRBJ1-6; abundance: NA; v_gene: TRBV2; CDR3aa: CASEKSGFNSPLHF
j_gene: TRBJ1-5; abundance: NA; v_gene: TRBV6-1; CDR3aa: CASSEIGADNQPQHF
j_gene: TRBJ2-7; abundance: NA; v_gene: TRBV4-3; CDR3aa: CASSQELAAYEQYF
j_gene: TRBJ2-7; abundance: NA; v_gene: TRBV19; CDR3aa: CASSTPGLAGAYEQYF
j_gene: TRBJ1-4; abundance: NA; v_gene: TRBV5-4; CDR3aa: CASSLDLSTNEKLFF
j_gene: TRBJ1-4; abundance: NA; v_gene: TRBV28; CDR3aa: CASSLPGQGGEKLFF
j_gene: TRBJ2-5; abundance: NA; v_gene: TRBV6-2/TRBV6-3; CDR3aa: CASSYSSGQETQYF
j_gene: TRBJ2-7; abundance: NA; v_gene: TRBV21-1; CDR3aa: CASSKGAGTTYEQYF
j_gene: TRBJ2-1; abundance: few; v_gene: TRBV6-2/TRBV6-3; CDR3aa: CASSYRLVSYNEQFF
j_gene: TRBJ1-4; abundance: few; v_gene: TRBV6-4; CDR3aa: CASSDPAGASIQNEKLFF
j_gene: TRBJ2-3; abundance: NA; v_gene: TRBV10-3; CDR3aa: CAIRIQGATDTQYF
j_gene: TRBJ1-6; abundance: NA; v_gene: TRBV27; CDR3aa: CASSFLADSPLHF
j_gene: TRBJ1-2; abundance: NA; v_gene: TRBV7-2; CDR3aa: CASSLLGQGNPYGYTF
j_gene: TRBJ1-1; abundance: NA; v_gene: TRBV7-2; CDR3aa: CASSLPGTEAFF
j_gene: TRBJ2-7; abundance: NA; v_gene: TRBV5-1; CDR3aa: CASSRSTSGSGSEQYF
j_gene: TRBJ2-2; abundance: once; v_gene: TRBV4-2; CDR3aa: CASSLVGGNTGELFF
j_gene: TRBJ1-6; abundance: NA; v_gene: TRBV28; CDR3aa: CASSRGGMNSPLHF
j_gene: TRBJ2-7; abundance: NA; v_gene: TRBV10-3; CDR3aa: CAISRTQGAYEQYF
j_gene: TRBJ2-7; abundance: NA; v_gene: TRBV28; CDR3aa: CASSLGTGWYEQYF
j_gene: TRBJ1-2; abundance: few; v_gene: TRBV20-1; CDR3aa: CSASIGVNYGYTF
j_gene: TRBJ1-1; abundance: NA; v_gene: TRBV6-4; CDR3aa: CASSGQAGVAFF
j_gene: TRBJ1-2; abundance: NA; v_gene: TRBV7-8; CDR3aa: CASSIVGRGLYGYTF
j_gene: TRBJ1-1; abundance: NA; v_gene: TRBV28; CDR3aa: CASSTPDRLNTEAFF
j_gene: TRBJ2-7; abundance: few; v_gene: TRBV11-3; CDR3aa: CASSRSGTDSYEQYF
j_gene: TRBJ2-1; abundance: NA; v_gene: TRBV25-1; CDR3aa: CASSGIAGLSKNNEQFF
j_gene: TRBJ1-1; abundance: NA; v_gene: TRBV30; CDR3aa: CAWSRGFPEAFF